Listed below are T cell receptor beta chains from one sample, sequenced in a study of OX40 agonist ivuxolimab in advanced cancers. Data came from immunoSEQ multiplex PCR; TCRdb stores just in-frame clones and leaves some out. The profile shows about 40,000 clones, about 88% of them singletons. The material was CD4+ or CD8+ T cells sorted from blood, obtained in a trial of the OX40 agonist ivuxolimab. These receptors all come from an adult with an advanced solid tumor such as melanoma, head and neck, liver or kidney cancer. The CDR3 runs from the conserved cysteine through the conserved F or W. D genes are given only for firm matches. A row's size may be missing; if present it is once, few, many or a size class.

CDR3 | DNA | D | J | size | V
CASPQRPGKTGNTIYF | TGTGCCAGCCCACAAAGACCAGGAAAAACCGGAAACACCATATATTTT | NA | TRBJ1-3 | NA | TRBV21-1
CASSISWTGTYEQYF | TGTGCCAGTAGTATAAGCTGGACAGGAACCTACGAGCAGTACTTC | TRBD1 | TRBJ2-7 | NA | TRBV19
CASSGGAAGQPQHF | TGTGCCAGCAGCGGGGGGGCGGCGGGTCAGCCCCAGCATTTT | NA | TRBJ1-5 | few | TRBV7-8
CASSLGGNHSPLHF | TGTGCCAGCAGCTTAGGGGGGAATCATTCACCCCTCCACTTT | NA | TRBJ1-6 | few | TRBV7-2
CASSFLRGGPYEQYF | TGTGCCAGCAGCTTCCTGCGGGGGGGCCCCTACGAGCAGTACTTC | TRBD2 | TRBJ2-7 | few | TRBV5-5
CASSEGRQGNQPQHF | TGTGCCAGCAGCGAGGGGAGACAGGGGAATCAGCCCCAGCATTTT | TRBD1 | TRBJ1-5 | NA | TRBV11-2
CASSFTREVGFF | TGTGCCAGCAGCTTTACCAGGGAAGTAGGATTCTTC | NA | TRBJ2-1 | NA | TRBV7-9
CASSLNRGNSPLHF | TGTGCCAGCAGCTTGAATAGGGGAAATTCACCCCTCCACTTT | NA | TRBJ1-6 | NA | TRBV5-6
CAIGEGGDSPLHF | TGTGCCATCGGCGAAGGGGGGGATTCACCCCTCCACTTT | NA | TRBJ1-6 | few | TRBV10-3
CASSPGTLTYYGYTF | TGTGCCAGCAGCCCTGGGACATTGACATACTATGGCTACACCTTC | NA | TRBJ1-2 | NA | TRBV5-4
CASSKAGLTGELFF | TGTGCCAGCAGCAAAGCAGGACTCACCGGGGAGCTGTTTTTT | NA | TRBJ2-2 | NA | TRBV21-1
CASSAEDNEQFF | TGTGCCAGCAGCGCTGAGGACAATGAGCAGTTCTTC | NA | TRBJ2-1 | NA | TRBV5-6
CASSRTGGRVNTEAFF | TGCGCCAGCAGCCGGACAGGGGGTCGGGTGAACACTGAAGCTTTCTTT | TRBD1 | TRBJ1-1 | NA | TRBV5-1
CASSLGGGQYSNQPQHF | TGTGCCAGCAGCTTGGGCGGGGGTCAATATAGCAATCAGCCCCAGCATTTT | NA | TRBJ1-5 | once | TRBV5-5
CASSLGPWGSTDTQYF | TGTGCCAGCAGCTTAGGCCCCTGGGGATCCACAGATACGCAGTATTTT | NA | TRBJ2-3 | NA | TRBV7-3
CASSPGGTKNEQYF | TGTGCCAGCTCACCCGGCGGAACTAAGAACGAGCAGTACTTC | NA | TRBJ2-7 | NA | TRBV18
CASSEERGNSPLHF | TGTGCCAGCAGTGAGGAGCGGGGGAATTCACCCCTCCACTTT | NA | TRBJ1-6 | once | TRBV25-1
CASSLGSPGSYEQYF | TGTGCCAGCAGCTTAGGATCTCCGGGCTCCTACGAGCAGTACTTC | NA | TRBJ2-7 | NA | TRBV7-2
CASSPRKRGVRGSYNEQFF | TGTGCCAGCAGCCCCCGAAAGCGGGGGGTCCGAGGATCCTACAATGAGCAGTTCTTC | TRBD2 | TRBJ2-1 | NA | TRBV5-6
CASSLKAGGSTSTDTQYF | TGTGCCAGCAGCTTAAAAGCGGGGGGTTCCACTAGCACAGATACGCAGTATTTT | TRBD2 | TRBJ2-3 | NA | TRBV13
CASSPERGALQETQYF | TGTGCCAGCTCACCGGAGCGGGGGGCCCTACAAGAGACCCAGTACTTC | TRBD2 | TRBJ2-5 | once | TRBV18
CASRGQGFSGNTIYF | TGTGCCAGCAGAGGACAGGGTTTTAGTGGAAACACCATATATTTT | TRBD1 | TRBJ1-3 | NA | TRBV2
CASSLETGGEKLFF | TGCGCCAGCAGCTTGGAGACAGGGGGAGAAAAACTGTTTTTT | TRBD1 | TRBJ1-4 | NA | TRBV5-1
CASSSSTGRGANVLTF | TGTGCCAGCAGCTCCTCGACAGGGAGAGGGGCCAACGTCCTGACTTTC | TRBD1 | TRBJ2-6 | NA | TRBV11-3
CASTMEGPNTEAFF | TGTGCCAGCACAATGGAGGGGCCGAACACTGAAGCTTTCTTT | NA | TRBJ1-1 | once | TRBV6-1
CASSVLSLGQETQYF | TGTGCCAGCAGTGTTCTGTCGTTGGGCCAAGAGACCCAGTACTTC | NA | TRBJ2-5 | NA | TRBV2
CASSLDSYNSPLHF | TGTGCCAGCAGCCTCGACAGCTATAATTCACCCCTCCACTTT | NA | TRBJ1-6 | NA | TRBV7-9
CASSLAAGGLYEQYF | TGTGCCAGCAGCCTGGCAGCGGGGGGCCTGTACGAGCAGTACTTC | TRBD2 | TRBJ2-7 | NA | TRBV5-4
CATSMGLLTDTQYF | TGTGCCACCAGCATGGGACTCCTCACAGATACGCAGTATTTT | NA | TRBJ2-3 | NA | TRBV15
CASSSRDSYNSPLHF | TGCGCCAGCAGCTCCCGGGACAGCTATAATTCACCCCTCCACTTT | TRBD1 | TRBJ1-6 | few | TRBV4-1
CASSSSRSQETQYF | TGTGCCAGCAGTTCCTCCAGAAGTCAAGAGACCCAGTACTTC | NA | TRBJ2-5 | NA | TRBV6-5
CASRTGSEQPQHF | TGTGCCAGCAGGACAGGGTCTGAGCAGCCCCAGCATTTT | TRBD1 | TRBJ1-5 | NA | TRBV6-5
CAWNQGTRETQYF | TGTGCCTGGAATCAGGGTACAAGGGAGACCCAGTACTTC | NA | TRBJ2-5 | NA | TRBV30
CASSTSQGQETQYF | TGCGCCAGCAGCACCAGTCAGGGCCAAGAGACCCAGTACTTC | NA | TRBJ2-5 | NA | TRBV5-1
CASSPRGDSYEQYF | TGCGCCAGCAGCCCCAGAGGCGATTCCTACGAGCAGTACTTC | NA | TRBJ2-7 | NA | TRBV5-1
CASSKQGEYGYTF | TGTGCCAGCAGTAAACAAGGGGAATATGGCTACACCTTC | NA | TRBJ1-2 | NA | TRBV5-4
CSVRTDYYEQYF | TGCAGCGTGAGGACAGATTATTACGAGCAGTACTTC | NA | TRBJ2-7 | NA | TRBV29-1
CASSPSTTNTGELFF | TGTGCCAGCTCACCCTCAACTACGAACACCGGGGAGCTGTTTTTT | NA | TRBJ2-2 | NA | TRBV18
CASSQSYVTGGVLDIQYF | TGCGCCAGCAGTCAATCTTATGTGACAGGGGGCGTGTTGGACATTCAGTACTTC | TRBD1 | TRBJ2-4 | NA | TRBV23-1
CASTSTASGATGIAKNIQYF | TGTGCCAGCACTTCAACGGCTAGCGGGGCCACAGGGATAGCCAAAAACATTCAGTACTTC | NA | TRBJ2-4 | NA | TRBV21-1
CASSKVGQGRGGAQHF | TGTGCCAGCAGCAAAGTGGGACAAGGGCGCGGGGGGGCCCAGCATTTT | NA | TRBJ1-5 | NA | TRBV21-1
CASSVGGAGETQYF | TGTGCCAGCAGTGTCGGAGGGGCGGGAGAGACCCAGTACTTC | NA | TRBJ2-5 | NA | TRBV6-1
CASSLGGTGGMTEAFF | TGTGCCAGCAGCTTAGGAGGGACAGGGGGAATGACTGAAGCTTTCTTT | TRBD1 | TRBJ1-1 | few | TRBV7-9
CASSSGGTDTQYF | TGTGCCAGCAGCTCCGGGGGGACTGATACGCAGTATTTT | TRBD2 | TRBJ2-3 | NA | TRBV7-9
CASSPNTGELFF | TGTGCCAGCTCACCGAACACCGGGGAGCTGTTTTTT | NA | TRBJ2-2 | few | TRBV18
CASSPDRGSNSGNTIYF | TGTGCCAGCTCACCTGACAGGGGTTCCAACTCTGGAAACACCATATATTTT | TRBD1 | TRBJ1-3 | NA | TRBV18
CASSAGTGGPTDTQYF | TGTGCCAGCAGCGCCGGGACAGGGGGTCCCACAGATACGCAGTATTTT | TRBD1 | TRBJ2-3 | NA | TRBV9
CASTYGGYNEQFF | TGTGCCAGCACCTATGGGGGTTACAATGAGCAGTTCTTC | NA | TRBJ2-1 | NA | TRBV6-6
CASSSDSYGYTF | TGTGCCAGCAGCTCGGACAGCTATGGCTACACCTTC | NA | TRBJ1-2 | NA | TRBV5-4
CASSSRGTSVGYEQYF | TGTGCCAGCAGCTCGAGGGGGACTAGCGTGGGCTACGAGCAGTACTTC | TRBD2 | TRBJ2-7 | NA | TRBV7-9
CASSLVRQGRTGNTIYF | TGTGCCAGCAGCTTGGTACGTCAGGGGAGAACAGGAAACACCATATATTTT | NA | TRBJ1-3 | NA | TRBV5-6
CAWSLGYDQPQHF | TGTGCCTGGAGCTTGGGGTACGATCAGCCCCAGCATTTT | NA | TRBJ1-5 | few | TRBV30
CASSPQWVQENYGYTF | TGTGCCAGCAGCCCCCAATGGGTACAGGAAAACTATGGCTACACCTTC | NA | TRBJ1-2 | NA | TRBV14
CASSRNNGLAGYTDTQYF | TGCGCCAGCAGTAGAAATAATGGGCTAGCGGGATACACAGATACGCAGTATTTT | TRBD2 | TRBJ2-3 | NA | TRBV10-2
CASSVDRQETQYF | TGTGCCAGCAGTGTGGATCGCCAAGAGACCCAGTACTTC | NA | TRBJ2-5 | NA | TRBV6-1
CASSLRFLATLTDTQYF | TGTGCCAGCAGCTTGCGATTTCTAGCCACACTCACAGATACGCAGTATTTT | NA | TRBJ2-3 | NA | TRBV11-2
CASSLRLAGVGSYEQYF | TGCGCCAGCAGCTTGAGACTAGCGGGGGTTGGGTCCTACGAGCAGTACTTC | TRBD2 | TRBJ2-7 | NA | TRBV5-1
CASSLAAGVSNEQFF | TGCGCCAGCAGCTTGGCCGCGGGGGTAAGCAATGAGCAGTTCTTC | TRBD2 | TRBJ2-1 | NA | TRBV5-1
CSANSAYEQYF | TGCAGTGCGAATAGTGCTTACGAGCAGTACTTC | NA | TRBJ2-7 | NA | TRBV20-1